This T cell receptor (beta chain) was found in a study of blood T cell repertoires in COVID-19. Losses at the gene ends were 6 bases for V and 6 bases for J; bases not matched to a gene: 11. The germline V gene encodes CDR1 SGHTA and CDR2 FQGNSA. The CDR3 is 15 amino acids. Produced via immunoSEQ multiplex PCR; TCRdb's table is partial and in-frame only. The sample contains around 100,000 clones, about nine tenths of which appear only once. The table lists this clone with a count of one. Sequencing was carried out using peripheral blood. The source is a man aged 65 to 79 with acute or convalescent COVID-19. The chain carries TRBV7-2 and TRBJ1-2, with TRBD1 matching over 9 bases. The DNA of the CDR3 is TGTGCCAGCAGACTTACCGGGACAGGGAATCATGGCTACACCTTC. Its translation is CASRLTGTGNHGYTF.